This TCR beta chain was identified in a study of T cell clonality in common variable immunodeficiency. This clone was picked up many times. The read gets to within 3 residues of the CDR3 end, and the germline J gene fills in the rest. Assay: immunoSEQ multiplex PCR; the TCRdb copy retains only in-frame clones and omits some. The sample shows about 64,000 clones, none of them appearing just once. The CDR3 spans 13 residues. In germline, CDR1 is LNHDA, CDR2 SQIVND (reference sequence). V shed 3 bases and J shed 4 bases, with 6 bases lying between them. The chain uses TRBV19 and TRBJ1-4, with D possibly matching TRBD1 (5 bases). The clonotype comes from a person between 18 and 75 years old in good health. The sequenced sample consisted of peripheral blood mononuclear cells. The CDR3 loop reads CASSMTVNEKLFF. The CDR3 DNA, read in part, is TGTGCCAGTAGTATGACAGTTAATGAAAAA.